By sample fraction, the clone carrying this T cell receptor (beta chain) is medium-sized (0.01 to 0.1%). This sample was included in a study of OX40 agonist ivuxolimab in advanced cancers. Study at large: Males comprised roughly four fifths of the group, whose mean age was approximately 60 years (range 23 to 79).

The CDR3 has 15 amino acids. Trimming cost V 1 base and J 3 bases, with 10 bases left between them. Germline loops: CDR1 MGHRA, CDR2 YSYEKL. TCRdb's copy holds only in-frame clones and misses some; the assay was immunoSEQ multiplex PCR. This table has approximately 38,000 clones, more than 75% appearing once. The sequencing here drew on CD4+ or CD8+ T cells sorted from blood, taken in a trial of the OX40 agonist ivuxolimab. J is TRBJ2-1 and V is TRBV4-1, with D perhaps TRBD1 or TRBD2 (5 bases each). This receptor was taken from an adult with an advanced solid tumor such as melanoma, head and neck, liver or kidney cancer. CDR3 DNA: TGCGCCAGCAGCCAAGTAGGGGACCGCTACAATGAGCAGTTCTTC. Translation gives CASSQVGDRYNEQFF.